These 31 T cell receptor beta chains were all obtained from the same sample, sequenced in a study of blood T cell repertoires in COVID-19. Method: immunoSEQ multiplex PCR; TCRdb's copy keeps in-frame clones and lacks some. The sample records more than 85,000 clones, about nine tenths being singletons. The sample consisted of peripheral blood. The origin of the receptors is a woman in her 70s with acute or convalescent COVID-19.

The chain links TRBV28 to TRBJ1-1; D not resolved. Trimming removed 6 bases from V and 5 bases from J, with 16 bases in between. CDR3 length: 14 residues. Germline CDR1 is MDHEN and CDR2 is SYDVKM. The CDR3 DNA is TGTGCCAGCAGCCTCTCAACGTTACGGACTGAAGCTTTCTTT. It yields the protein CASSLSTLRTEAFF.

The CDR3 protein is CAWRDRAGGGSRPYEQYF. The CDR3 nucleotides are TGTGCCTGGAGGGACCGGGCGGGAGGCGGCTCCCGTCCTTACGAGCAGTACTTC. The J gene is TRBJ2-7, the V gene TRBV30, with TRBD2 matching over 8 bases. CDR1 and CDR2 (germline): GTSNPN, SVGIG (reference sequence). With V trimmed by 3 bases and J by 4 bases, 20 bases remained unmatched. The CDR3 covers 18 residues.

The chain links TRBV7-2 to TRBJ1-1; D gene unclear. The CDR3 contains 13 residues. Germline V CDR1 and CDR2: SGHTA, FQGNSA. V dropped 4 bases and J dropped 3 bases, with 9 bases sitting between them. Here the CDR3 reads CASSSYRDTEAFF. Written as DNA, the CDR3 is TGTGCCAGCAGCTCTTACAGAGACACTGAAGCTTTCTTT.

The chain joins TRBV11-2 to TRBJ2-1; D gene ambiguous. The CDR3 spans 13 residues. Germline values: CDR1 SGHAT, CDR2 FQNNGV. Deletions cut 5 bases from V and 7 bases from J, with 12 bases between. Written as DNA, the CDR3 is TGTGCCAGCAGCCGATTTTTCGGGAATGAGCAGTTCTTC. It is translated as CASSRFFGNEQFF.

This clone was observed a handful of times. V is TRBV6-5 and J is TRBJ2-2, with TRBD1 matching 8 bases. The CDR3 totals 14 residues. Germline trimming cut 8 bases from V and 6 bases from J; bases unmatched to any gene: 8. Germline lookup yields CDR1 MNHEY and CDR2 SVGAGI. CDR3 sequence reads: CASVQGASAGELFF. As DNA, the CDR3 is TGTGCCAGCGTCCAGGGGGCCTCGGCCGGGGAGCTGTTTTTT.

The chain uses TRBV27 and TRBJ1-1, with TRBD1 identical over 8 bases. The V segment lost 6 bases and the J segment 8 bases; nucleotides outside the gene matches: 14. The CDR3 runs 15 residues. Germline V CDR1 and CDR2: MNHEY, SMNVEV (reference sequence). This CDR3 reads CASRDRDSGGREAFF. CDR3 in DNA: TGTGCCAGCAGGGACAGGGATTCGGGGGGTCGAGAAGCTTTCTTT.

The V gene is TRBV5-5, the J gene TRBJ1-6; D gene ambiguous. Deletions cut 4 bases from V and 7 bases from J, with 9 bases between. Germline V gives CDR1 SGHKS, CDR2 YYEKEE (reference sequence). CDR3 length: 13 residues. The CDR3 is CASSREANSPLHF. The CDR3, as DNA: TGTGCCAGCAGCAGGGAGGCAAATTCACCCCTCCACTTT.

The chain is built from TRBV11-2 and TRBJ2-7, with D possibly TRBD1 on 6 matching bases. The CDR3 contains 12 residues. The V end lost 6 bases, the J end lost 5 bases, and 11 bases lay between the germline ends. CDR1 is SGHAT, CDR2 FQNNGV, per germline. The CDR3 DNA follows: TGTGCCAGCAGTCACAGGGACCACGAGCAGTACTTC. Translation gives CASSHRDHEQYF.

As for this clone: The junction and the germline gene differ at one end; a read error may be behind it. The gene calls are TRBV6-6 and TRBJ2-1; unclear D gene. The CDR3 consists of 12 residues. Germline values: CDR1 MNHNY, CDR2 SVGAGI (reference sequence). The CDR3 reads CASSLSFNEQFF. The CDR3 DNA sequence: TGTGCCAGCAGTTTGTCCTTCAATGAGCAGTTCTTC.

CDR3 amino acids: CASSLRTPPYGYTF. DNA of the CDR3: TGTGCCAGCAGTCTACGGACACCTCCCTATGGCTACACCTTC. The V call is TRBV28, the J call TRBJ1-2; D might be TRBD1 (5 bases). The V end was cut by 5 bases, the J end by 4 bases, with 14 bases between. The CDR3 spans 14 residues. Germline lookup yields CDR1 MDHEN and CDR2 SYDVKM.

The genes are TRBV2 and TRBJ1-1; maybe TRBD1 (5 bases). Per the germline V gene, CDR1 is SNHLY and CDR2 is FYNNEI. The CDR3 is made up of 14 amino acids. The ends were cut back, 6 bases at V and 1 base at J, with 12 bases in the middle. This CDR3 is CASRERQGNTEAFF. The CDR3 DNA sequence: TGTGCCAGCAGAGAAAGGCAGGGGAACACTGAAGCTTTCTTT. The whole variable domain, remainder taken from reference TRBV2 and TRBJ1-1, is EPEVTQTPSHQVTQMGQEVILRCVPISNHLYFYWYRQILGQKVEFLVSFYNNEISEKSEIFDDQFSVERPDGSNFTLKIRSTKLEDSAMYFCASRERQGNTEAFFGQGTRLTVV.

The count of this clone is one. This chain joins TRBV7-9 and TRBJ2-3, with D perhaps matching TRBD1 (5 bases). Trimming removed 5 bases at V and 10 bases at J, with 19 bases between. The CDR3 is made up of 14 amino acids. CDR1 is SEHNR and CDR2 is FQNEAQ in the germline V gene (reference sequence). Here the CDR3 reads CASSDLGRSWAQYF. The CDR3 coding sequence is TGTGCCAGCAGCGACTTGGGGCGGAGCTGGGCGCAGTATTTT.

With regard to this clone: The sample holds other DNA sequences that translate to the same CDR3. The V gene is TRBV28, the J gene TRBJ2-3; no clear D. Trimming shortened V by 6 bases and J by 1 base, and 8 bases separated the two germline ends. The CDR3 sequence is 13 residues long. CDR1 MDHEN and CDR2 SYDVKM come from the germline V gene. CDR3 sequence reads: CASRRQGTDTQYF. The CDR3 nucleotides are TGTGCCAGCAGACGTCAGGGCACAGATACGCAGTATTTT.

The chain joins TRBV19 to TRBJ2-1, with D maybe TRBD2 (6 bases). V lost 3 bases and J lost 0, with 21 bases in between. The CDR3 spans 19 residues. Germline values: CDR1 LNHDA, CDR2 SQIVND (reference sequence). CDR3 sequence (DNA): TGTGCCAGTAGTATTTCCTCGGCGGGAAAGCTCCTCTCCTACAATGAGCAGTTCTTC. It specifies CASSISSAGKLLSYNEQFF.

For the CDR3, the DNA is TGTGCCAGCAGCCCAGGCCGTTTACAGTACTTC. Translation gives CASSPGRLQYF. This chain joins TRBV7-8 and TRBJ2-7; D not certain. This CDR3 is 11 amino acids long. Germline V CDR1 and CDR2: SGHVS, FQNEAQ. Trimming shortened V by 5 bases and J by 10 bases, and 12 bases separated the two germline ends.

This rearrangement joins TRBV5-4 to TRBJ1-3; D ambiguous. The length of the CDR3 is 18 residues. Per germline, CDR1 SGHNT and CDR2 YYREEE (reference sequence). The V end was cut by 0 bases, the J end by 0 bases, with 16 bases between. The CDR3 DNA reads as TGTGCCAGCAGCTTGGCCGTACCTGACTTGGTCTCTGGAAACACCATATATTTT. Its protein product is CASSLAVPDLVSGNTIYF.

The chain couples TRBV27 to TRBJ1-2, with 8 bases fitting TRBD1. V lost 6 bases and J lost 3; bases outside the gene matches: 6. This CDR3 spans 14 amino acids. Germline V gives CDR1 MNHEY, CDR2 SMNVEV (reference sequence). The CDR3 is CASRRTGSDYGYTF. CDR3 nucleotide sequence: TGTGCCAGCAGACGGACAGGGTCGGACTATGGCTACACCTTC.

This chain uses TRBV10-1 with TRBJ2-2; D perhaps matches TRBD2 (5 bases). This CDR3 has 14 residues. Trimming took off 3 bases at V and 4 bases at J, with 9 bases between the two ends. Germline V CDR1 and CDR2: WNHNN, SYGVQD (reference sequence). The CDR3 DNA sequence: TGCGCCAGCAGTGAATTTCGGGGCACCGGGGAGCTGTTTTTT. This sequence encodes CASSEFRGTGELFF.

V is TRBV5-1 and J is TRBJ2-3; tentatively, D is TRBD2 (5 bases). The CDR3 is 16 residues long. CDR1 is SGHRS and CDR2 is YFSETQ in the germline V gene. The V and J ends lost 5 bases and 2 bases respectively, with 18 bases between them. CDR3 protein: CASRSGPAGDTDTQYF. CDR3 DNA: TGCGCCAGCAGATCTGGGCCCGCCGGGGACACAGATACGCAGTATTTT.

CDR3 bases: TGTGCCAGCAGCTCCTCGACGACAGGGTCGAGTGAGCAGTACTTC. This gives the protein CASSSSTTGSSEQYF. The chain uses TRBV6-5 and TRBJ2-7; TRBD1 matches at 7 bases. This CDR3 region has 15 residues. CDR1 MNHEY and CDR2 SVGAGI come from the germline V gene. The V gene end was trimmed by 6 bases and the J gene end by 7 bases; junction bases not matched to a gene: 15.

The CDR3 DNA follows: TGTGCCAGCAGTGAGCGGCAGGGGGCCTGGAATGAGCAGTTCTTC. Protein: CASSERQGAWNEQFF. The rearrangement links TRBV2 to TRBJ2-1, with 8 bases identical to TRBD1. The V gene end was trimmed by 3 bases and the J gene end by 7 bases; junction bases not matched to a gene: 8. CDR1 and CDR2 from the germline V gene are SNHLY and FYNNEI. This CDR3 has 15 amino acids.

This chain uses TRBV6-1 with TRBJ2-2; D gene uncertain. The V gene lost 6 bases and the J gene lost 8 bases, with 4 bases spanning the gap. Germline V gene data show CDR1 as MNHNS and CDR2 as SASEGT. This CDR3 spans 10 amino acids. For the CDR3, the DNA is TGTGCCAGCAGCGGGGGGGAGCTGTTTTTT. Translated: CASSGGELFF.

J is TRBJ2-3 and V is TRBV7-8, with TRBD2 matching over 10 bases. The germline CDR1 and CDR2 sequences are SGHVS and FQNEAQ. The CDR3 has 17 residues. The trim removed 0 bases at V and 1 base at J, leaving 4 bases unmatched. The CDR3: CASSLAGSGRGTDTQYF. The CDR3 coding sequence is TGTGCCAGCAGCTTAGCGGGGAGCGGGAGGGGCACAGATACGCAGTATTTT. The variable domain in full, with the rest retrieved from reference TRBV7-8 and TRBJ2-3, is GAGVSQSPRYKVAKRGQDVALRCDPISGHVSLFWYQQALGQGPEFLTYFQNEAQLDKSGLPSDRFFAERPEGSVSTLKIQRTQQEDSAVYLCASSLAGSGRGTDTQYFGPGTRLTVL.

The gene calls are TRBV6-5 and TRBJ1-1; D not resolved. The CDR3 totals 14 residues. In germline, CDR1 is MNHEY, CDR2 SVGAGI. The V end was cut by 4 bases, the J end by 1 base, with 10 bases between. The CDR3 DNA follows: TGTGCCAGCAGTTTTAGAGAAACGAACACTGAAGCTTTCTTT. Protein: CASSFRETNTEAFF.

This clone was detected a few times. The rearrangement links TRBV28 to TRBJ2-2; D unclear. The CDR3 extends over 16 amino acids. Germline CDR1 reads MDHEN; CDR2 reads SYDVKM. V was pared by 3 bases and J by 1 base, with 12 bases between. The CDR3 here is CASSFLLGRNTGELFF. The CDR3 region has the DNA TGTGCCAGCAGTTTCCTCCTCGGTAGGAACACCGGGGAGCTGTTTTTT. The entire variable domain, with the rest obtained from reference TRBV28 and TRBJ2-2, is as follows: DVKVTQSSRYLVKRTGEKVFLECVQDMDHENMFWYRQDPGLGLRLIYFSYDVKMKEKGDIPEGYSVSREKKERFSLILESASTNQTSMYLCASSFLLGRNTGELFFGEGSRLTVL.

This clone was picked up one time. CDR3 DNA: TGTGCCAGTATTGGGGACAGGGGGTCACAGCCCCAGCATTTT. It codes for CASIGDRGSQPQHF. The chain employs TRBV19 and TRBJ1-5; 11 positions match TRBD1. The CDR3 is made up of 14 amino acids. V gave up 7 bases and J gave up 7 bases; unmatched junction bases: 6. Germline CDR1 is LNHDA and CDR2 is SQIVND (reference sequence).

The chain employs TRBV7-9 and TRBJ1-3; D gene uncertain. Germline V CDR1 and CDR2: SEHNR, FQNEAQ (reference sequence). V lost 0 bases and J 6 bases, leaving 6 bases between the germline ends. This CDR3 spans 13 amino acids. CDR3 protein: CASSLAGVNTIYF. The CDR3 DNA is TGTGCCAGCAGCTTAGCCGGGGTAAACACCATATATTTT. Using reference TRBV7-9 and TRBJ1-3 for the parts outside the CDR3, the full variable domain is DTGVSQNPRHKITKRGQNVTFRCDPISEHNRLYWYRQTLGQGPEFLTYFQNEAQLEKSRLLSDRFSAERPKGSFSTLEIQRTEQGDSAMYLCASSLAGVNTIYFGEGSWLTVV.

Here the CDR3 reads CASSLGLGQIYGYTF. Here the CDR3 DNA reads TGTGCCAGCAGCTTGGGTCTGGGACAGATCTATGGCTACACCTTC. The chain links TRBV5-6 to TRBJ1-2; TRBD1 matches at 7 bases. Trimming at V came to 0 bases and at J to 4 bases, leaving 6 bases not matched to a gene. The CDR3 has 15 amino acids. The germline V gene encodes CDR1 SGHDT and CDR2 YYEEEE.

The chain is built from TRBV9 and TRBJ2-2; 8 nucleotides match TRBD1. V lost 4 bases, J lost 5 bases, and 10 bases stayed unmatched. Germline V gives CDR1 SGDLS, CDR2 YYNGEE. CDR3 length equals 16 residues. The CDR3 sequence is CASSPRGQGRTGELFF. For the CDR3, the DNA is TGTGCCAGCAGCCCGCGAGGACAGGGTCGTACCGGGGAGCTGTTTTTT.

V gene TRBV25-1 combines with J gene TRBJ1-2; 7 bases agree with TRBD1. V lost 4 bases to trimming and J lost 0 bases; unmatched junction nucleotides: 5. CDR3 size: 15 residues. Per germline, CDR1 MGHDK and CDR2 SYGVNS. In DNA form, the CDR3 reads TGTGCCAGCAGTGGGGACAGAACTACTAACTATGGCTACACCTTC. As protein: CASSGDRTTNYGYTF.

Here the CDR3 DNA reads TGTGCCAGCAGCGCCGGACAGGACCCTTGGAGTGAAGCTTTCTTT. Protein product: CASSAGQDPWSEAFF. This rearrangement joins TRBV9 to TRBJ1-1; 7 bases agree with TRBD1. The CDR3 covers 15 residues. Germline V lookup: CDR1 SGDLS, CDR2 YYNGEE. The trim removed 3 bases at V and 7 bases at J, leaving 12 bases unmatched. Variable domain in full (rest from reference TRBV9 and TRBJ1-1): DSGVTQTPKHLITATGQRVTLRCSPRSGDLSVYWYQQSLDQGLQFLIQYYNGEERAKGNILERFSAQQFPDLHSELNLSSLELGDSALYFCASSAGQDPWSEAFFGQGTRLTVV.